This T cell receptor (beta chain) is drawn from a study of T cell repertoires in cytomegalovirus infection (dated by TCRdb to the late 2010s). Regarding the research as a whole: Peptide stimulations targeted recently identified HLA-C-restricted CMV epitopes, whose presentation resists viral immunomodulation, together with well-studied HLA-B-restricted epitopes. Because public TCR beta signatures pointed to carriage of CMV infection together with the matching HLA type, the HLA type of each donor mattered for the analysis. What the authors observed across the whole study: In both this cohort and an independent cohort of 352 donors, the cumulative frequency of public TCR beta family members distinguished carriers of CMV infection plus the relevant HLA type. The ex vivo response was dominated by HLA-C-restricted CMV-specific TCR beta clonotypes, which also provided the single most frequent clonotype in two of eight donors.

This specimen's treatment or condition label, per the study, means: in vitro stimulation with specific CMV peptide epitopes to enrich CMV-specific T cells. The germline V gene provides CDR1 SGHVS and CDR2 FQNEAQ. The V end loses 4 bases and the J end loses 1 base, and a stretch of 10 bases separates them. From the cysteine through the phenylalanine, the CDR3 covers 14 amino acids. This entry keeps only the CDR3 DNA: 42 bases, framed from base 1. TCRdb shows the sequencer as Illumina HiSeq 1500. The public sequencing data were trimmed at Q25 with fastp and processed into clonotypes with MiXCR by TCRdb, which kept only in-frame beta chains. When rows share a CDR3 protein, they turn into one entry using the most common DNA and genes. Within this sample are approximately 730,000 distinct CDR3 sequences, with around 35% of them counted one time only. In total, the top ten clones hold 15% to 20% of the sample.

This clonotype was counted many times. No antigen is known for it. The sample holds no much larger clone one base away, and base qualities are not on file. The rearrangement combines TRBV7-8 with TRBJ1-1, with a tentative D gene TRBD1 over 6 matching bases. Sequencing used cultured PBMCs, obtained from culture after CMV antigen stimulation. The source of this sequence is a human donor in good health (CMV status not recorded). Some clones in this sample may be carry-over from other donors' samples. The nucleotide sequence is TGTGCCAGCAGCTCTAGGGGGGCGAACACTGAAGCTTTCTTT. It encodes CASSSRGANTEAFF.